This T cell receptor (beta chain) was captured by sequencing in a study of control samples from healthy donors and cancer patients. The germline V gene has CDR1 MNHEY and CDR2 SVGAGI. There are 15 residues in the CDR3. Trimming cost V 6 bases and J 3 bases; bases outside gene matches: 3. TCRdb's copy holds only in-frame clones and misses some; the assay was immunoSEQ multiplex PCR. The table lists some 150,000 clones, approximately 91% of them singletons. This clone was observed a few times. The source is a young man in good health. Sequences were obtained from blood. V is TRBV6-5 and J is TRBJ2-1, with 12 bases fitting TRBD2. CDR3 loop: CASSLAGGLYNEQFF. Written as DNA, the CDR3 is TGTGCCAGCAGCCTAGCGGGGGGGCTCTACAATGAGCAGTTCTTC.